The clone carrying this T cell receptor (beta chain) was detected once. Profiled with immunoSEQ multiplex PCR; TCRdb holds only in-frame clones, not every one. The sample lists roughly 49,000 clones, about 85% occurring once. The data were taken from a study of PD-L1 blockade in urothelial cancer. At the level of the study: About 85% of the roughly 29 patients were men whose urothelial cancer was bladder-origin. Median blood clonality was about 0.081, with tens of thousands of unique TCRs.

Germline CDR1 and CDR2: SGHAT and FQDESV (reference sequence). This CDR3 has 16 residues. The V segment lost 6 bases and the J segment 8 bases; nucleotides outside the gene matches: 9. This sample comprised PBMCs, obtained around atezolizumab (anti-PD-L1) treatment. The source is a man in his sixties with urothelial cancer. The chain links TRBV11-1 to TRBJ2-1; 14 nucleotides align to TRBD2. The CDR3 sequence is CASSYRTSGGPDEQFF. The CDR3 DNA sequence: TGTGCCAGCAGTTATAGGACTAGCGGGGGGCCCGATGAGCAGTTCTTC.